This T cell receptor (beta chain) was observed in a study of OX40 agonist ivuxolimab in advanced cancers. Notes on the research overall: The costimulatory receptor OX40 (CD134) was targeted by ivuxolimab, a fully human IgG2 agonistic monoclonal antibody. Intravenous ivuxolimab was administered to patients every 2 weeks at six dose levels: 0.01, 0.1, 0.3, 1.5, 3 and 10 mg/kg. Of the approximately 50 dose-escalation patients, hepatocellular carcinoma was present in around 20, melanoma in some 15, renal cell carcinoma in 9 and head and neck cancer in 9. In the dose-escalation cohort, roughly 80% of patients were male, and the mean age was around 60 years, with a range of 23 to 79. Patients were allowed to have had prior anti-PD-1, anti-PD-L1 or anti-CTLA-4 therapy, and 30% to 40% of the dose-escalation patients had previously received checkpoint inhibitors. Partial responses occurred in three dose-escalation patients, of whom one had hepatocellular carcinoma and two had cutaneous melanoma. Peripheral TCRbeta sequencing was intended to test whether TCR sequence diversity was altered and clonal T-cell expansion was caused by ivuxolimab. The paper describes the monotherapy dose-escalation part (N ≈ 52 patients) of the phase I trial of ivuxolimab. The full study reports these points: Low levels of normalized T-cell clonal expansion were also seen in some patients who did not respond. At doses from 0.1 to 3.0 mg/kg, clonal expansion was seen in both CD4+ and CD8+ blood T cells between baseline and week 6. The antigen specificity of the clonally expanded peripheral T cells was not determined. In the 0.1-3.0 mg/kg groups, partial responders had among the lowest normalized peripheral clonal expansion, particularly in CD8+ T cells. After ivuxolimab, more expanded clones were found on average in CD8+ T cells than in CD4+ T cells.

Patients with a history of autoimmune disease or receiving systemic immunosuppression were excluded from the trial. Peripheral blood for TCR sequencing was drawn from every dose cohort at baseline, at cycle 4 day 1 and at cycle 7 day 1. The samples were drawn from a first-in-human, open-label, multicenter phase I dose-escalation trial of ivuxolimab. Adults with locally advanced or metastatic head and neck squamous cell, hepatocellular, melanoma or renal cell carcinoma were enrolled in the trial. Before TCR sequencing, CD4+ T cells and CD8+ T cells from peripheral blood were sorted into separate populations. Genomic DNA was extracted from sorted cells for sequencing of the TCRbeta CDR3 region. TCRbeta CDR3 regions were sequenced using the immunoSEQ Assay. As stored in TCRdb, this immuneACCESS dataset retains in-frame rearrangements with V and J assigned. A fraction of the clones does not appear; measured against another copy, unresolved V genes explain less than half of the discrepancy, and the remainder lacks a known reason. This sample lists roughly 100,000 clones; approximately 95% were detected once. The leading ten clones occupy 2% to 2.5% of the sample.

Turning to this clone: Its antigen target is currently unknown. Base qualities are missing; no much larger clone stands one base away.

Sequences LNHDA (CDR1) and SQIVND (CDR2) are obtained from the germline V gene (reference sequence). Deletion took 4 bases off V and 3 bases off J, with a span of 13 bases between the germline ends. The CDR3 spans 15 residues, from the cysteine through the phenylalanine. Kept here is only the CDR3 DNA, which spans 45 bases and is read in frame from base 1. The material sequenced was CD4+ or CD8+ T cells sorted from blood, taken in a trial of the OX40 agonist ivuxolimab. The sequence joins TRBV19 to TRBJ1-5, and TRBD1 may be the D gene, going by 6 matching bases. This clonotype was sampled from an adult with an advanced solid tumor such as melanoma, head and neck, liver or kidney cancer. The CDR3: CASSNRDTYNQPQHF. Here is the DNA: TGTGCCAGTAGTAACCGGGACACTTACAATCAGCCCCAGCATTTT.